One and the same sample provided the 16 T cell receptor beta chains below, sequenced in a study of CXCR3-negative and CXCR3-positive naive CD8 T cells. General observations from the study: Naive CXCR3-positive cells had TRB CDR3s more hydrophobic than those of CXCR3-negative naive cells.

Each TRB cDNA library was prepared by 5' RACE (with UMI labels). TCRdb re-called the 5' RACE reads; every CDR3 protein appears as one record, without DNA. The sample table includes 5,000 to 6,000 distinct CDR3 sequences. No antigen has been assigned to these receptors. The sample was naive CXCR3+ CD8+ T cells from blood. Subset specified: CD45RO-CCR7+CD27+CD95- naive CD8+ T cells expressing CXCR3 (TNR3+). The receptors were gathered from a human donor in good health. Some clones in this sample may be carry-over from other donors' samples.

This chain joins TRBV29-1 and TRBJ2-5; TCRdb calls TRBD2, which cannot be checked without DNA. This CDR3 region has 16 residues. The germline CDR1 and CDR2 sequences are SQVTM and ANQGSEA. The chain's CDR3 is CSVEAATSGYQETQYF.

This clonotype is deemed medium-sized (0.01 to 0.1%) by its frequency. The rearrangement links TRBV5-1 to TRBJ1-2; the D gene TCRdb calls, TRBD1, cannot be checked with no DNA. Germline CDR1 SGHRS, CDR2 YFSETQ. The length of the CDR3 is 14 residues. This chain's CDR3 is CASSSEGQGAGYTF.

This clonotype is deemed medium-sized by its frequency. The gene calls are TRBV3-1 and TRBJ2-7; TCRdb designates TRBD2, a call that cannot be tested without DNA. This CDR3 comprises 16 residues. CDR1 and CDR2 from the germline V gene are LGHDT and YNNKEL (reference sequence). The CDR3 reads CASSQDRGPHSYEQYF.

The chain uses TRBV21-1 and TRBJ1-5. TRBV21-1 is a pseudogene locus. This CDR3 comprises 16 residues. The chain's CDR3 is CASSKRGFYSNQPQHF.

This clonotype shows up as medium-sized by frequency. The V and J genes are TRBV10-3 and TRBJ2-7. This CDR3 is 15 amino acids long. Germline V lookup: CDR1 ENHRY, CDR2 SYGVKD. The CDR3 reads CAISESSLGYYEQYF.

This clonotype counts as medium-sized (0.01 to 0.1%) by frequency. This chain uses TRBV20-1 with TRBJ1-6; the TCRdb D gene call, TRBD1, has no DNA to confirm it. Germline values: CDR1 DFQATT, CDR2 SNEGSKA (reference sequence). The CDR3 has 14 residues. CDR3 residues: CSARGTGEDSPLHF.

V is TRBV6-5 and J is TRBJ1-5; TCRdb picks TRBD1, but there is no DNA to check that call. Germline V gene lookup returns CDR1 MNHEY and CDR2 SVGAGI. CDR3 length equals 14 residues. Here the CDR3 reads CASSYGRINQPQHF.

The V gene is TRBV11-2, the J gene TRBJ2-1; TCRdb returns TRBD2, unconfirmable since there is no DNA. This CDR3 is built from 16 residues. Germline assignment: CDR1 SGHAT and CDR2 FQNNGV. The chain's CDR3 is CASSLEWETSGPILVF.

V is TRBV29-1 and J is TRBJ2-5; without DNA, the TCRdb call of TRBD2 cannot be checked. There are 12 residues in the CDR3. Looked up from germline, CDR1 is SQVTM and CDR2 is ANQGSEA. Here the CDR3 reads CSVDSGTETQYF.

V and J are TRBV7-9 and TRBJ1-1. Per the germline V gene, CDR1 is SEHNR and CDR2 is FQNEAQ (reference sequence). The CDR3 runs 14 residues. CDR3 loop: CASSVVSTHTEAFF.

The rearrangement uses TRBV28 and TRBJ2-1; TCRdb proposes TRBD2, but this gene call is untestable without DNA. CDR1 is MDHEN and CDR2 is SYDVKM in the germline V gene. The length of the CDR3 is 16 residues. The CDR3 loop is CASSFLAGSSYDEQFF.

This rearrangement joins TRBV7-8 to TRBJ2-3. Germline CDR1 SGHVS, CDR2 FQNEAQ. The CDR3 runs 14 residues. The CDR3 loop is CASSLLLSQDTQYF.

This clonotype registers medium-sized (0.01 to 0.1%) by frequency. This chain connects TRBV6-5 to TRBJ2-3; without DNA, the TCRdb call of TRBD1 cannot be checked. CDR3 length: 17 amino acids. Looked up from germline, CDR1 is MNHEY and CDR2 is SVGAGI. This CDR3 reads CASSHRDRATNTDTQYF.

According to its frequency, this clonotype is medium-sized (0.01 to 0.1%). J is TRBJ2-3 and V is TRBV15. Germline assignment: CDR1 LNHNV and CDR2 YYDKDF (reference sequence). The CDR3 contains 12 residues. The CDR3: CATSSTTDTQYF.

The V gene is TRBV20-1, the J gene TRBJ2-7; TCRdb's assignment of TRBD1 cannot be checked, as there is no DNA. This CDR3 comprises 14 residues. Germline V gene data show CDR1 as DFQATT and CDR2 as SNEGSKA (reference sequence). The CDR3 protein is CSARDGFRAREQYF.

The chain employs TRBV15 and TRBJ1-2. Germline V gene lookup returns CDR1 LNHNV and CDR2 YYDKDF (reference sequence). The CDR3 has 15 residues. CDR3: CATSSPRGGDNGYTF. Together with reference TRBV15 and TRBJ1-2, the CDR3 gives the full variable domain: DAMVIQNPRYQVTQFGKPVTLSCSQTLNHNVMYWYQQKSSQAPKLLFHYYDKDFNNEADTPDNFQSRRPNTSFCFLDIRSPGLGDTAMYLCATSSPRGGDNGYTFGSGTRLTVV.